Listed here are 19 T cell receptor beta chains from one sample, sequenced in a study. From the 5' RACE reads, TCRdb called clonotypes with MiXCR, one entry per CDR3 protein. The sample yields 62,000 or so distinct CDR3 sequences, approximately 23% seen once. Source material: memory CD4+ T cells sorted from a lymph node. Subset defined: memory CD4+ T cells, CD4+CD45RO+CD25-. All receptors come from a female donor with breast cancer.

Notes on this clonotype: Given the absence of the conserved phenylalanine or tryptophan at the CDR3 end, a read error is likely. V usage is TRBV29-1 and J usage is TRBJ1-1, with D possibly TRBD1 on 5 matching bases. The germline gives CDR1 SQVTM, CDR2 ANQGSEA. This CDR3 has 16 amino acids. Trimming stripped 3 bases from V and 0 bases from J, with 17 bases between. The CDR3 is CSVEVHPQVMNTEAFL. CDR3 DNA: TGCAGCGTTGAGGTTCACCCACAGGTGATGAACACTGAAGCTTTCTTA.

The chain employs TRBV6-1 and TRBJ1-4; TRBD1 might be the D (6 bases). V was clipped by 5 bases and J by 3 bases, with 10 bases between them. Per germline, CDR1 MNHNS and CDR2 SASEGT. This CDR3 contains 14 residues. CDR3 DNA: TGTGCCAGCAGTTTTTCAGGGGCTAATGAAAAACTGTTTTTT. Residues: CASSFSGANEKLFF.

The V and J genes are TRBV7-9 and TRBJ1-1; 7 bases align to TRBD1. V dropped 4 bases and J dropped 1; count of bases not matched to a gene: 0. The germline CDR1 and CDR2 sequences are SEHNR and FQNEAQ (reference sequence). The CDR3 has 13 amino acids. CDR3 nucleotide sequence: TGTGCCAGCAGCTCAGGGGGGAACACTGAAGCTTTCTTT. Protein: CASSSGGNTEAFF.

As to this clonotype: The CDR3 carries no conserved terminal phenylalanine or tryptophan, so it likely arises from a read error. This sequence joins TRBV20-1 and TRBJ2-5; 9 bases are a match to TRBD1. Unmatched junction bases numbered 7, after V lost 2 bases and J lost 9 bases. The CDR3 runs to 13 residues. CDR1 and CDR2 from the germline V gene are DFQATT and SNEGSKA (reference sequence). The CDR3 is CSARRTGDGAQYV. The CDR3, as DNA: TGCAGTGCTAGAAGGACAGGGGATGGGGCCCAGTACGTC.

The genes are TRBV27 and TRBJ2-5; D is perhaps TRBD1 (6 bases). The germline CDR1 and CDR2 sequences are MNHEY and SMNVEV (reference sequence). The CDR3 runs to 16 residues. V lost 0 bases, J lost 5 bases, and 16 bases lay in between. CDR3 nucleotide sequence: TGTGCCAGCAGTTTATCCGGGACAAAACGGTTGGAGACCCAGTACTTC. Protein sequence: CASSLSGTKRLETQYF.

This chain connects TRBV7-2 to TRBJ2-7; no definite D call. V lost 1 base and J 6 bases, leaving 13 bases between the germline ends. The CDR3 consists of 14 residues. CDR1 and CDR2 from the germline V gene are SGHTA and FQGNSA. The CDR3 loop is CASSLEGTSAEQYF. Here the CDR3 DNA reads TGTGCCAGCAGCTTAGAGGGCACCTCGGCCGAGCAGTACTTC. Full variable domain (remainder filled in from reference TRBV7-2 and TRBJ2-7): GAGVSQSPSNKVTEKGKDVELRCDPISGHTALYWYRQSLGQGLEFLIYFQGNSAPDKSGLPSDRFSAERTGGSVSTLTIQRTQQEDSAVYLCASSLEGTSAEQYFGPGTRLTVT.

Remarks on this clonotype: One junction end disagrees with the germline gene, perhaps due to a read error. The chain has TRBV5-4 and TRBJ2-1, with 7 bases identical to TRBD2. The CDR3 sequence is 19 residues long. From germline, CDR1 is SGHNT and CDR2 YYREEE (reference sequence). CDR3 DNA sequence: TGTACCAGCTCGAAAACCGGGACTACCCCCGCGGAGTACTACAATGAGCAGTTCTTC. Amino acid sequence: CTSSKTGTTPAEYYNEQFF.

The V gene is TRBV7-9, the J gene TRBJ2-5, with 10 bases fitting TRBD1. Germline V gene data show CDR1 as SEHNR and CDR2 as FQNEAQ (reference sequence). V gave up 5 bases and J gave up 5 bases; unmatched junction bases: 5. CDR3 length: 14 residues. The CDR3 spells CASSPRTGGETQYF. The CDR3 DNA is TGTGCCAGCAGCCCCAGGACAGGGGGGGAGACCCAGTACTTC.

V is TRBV5-1 and J is TRBJ2-3; TRBD2 agrees at 7 bases. The germline CDR1 and CDR2 sequences are SGHRS and YFSETQ. This CDR3 contains 15 residues. Losses at the gene ends were 10 bases for V and 0 bases for J; bases not matched to a gene: 11. CDR3 loop: CAQRGWTTSTDTQYF. CDR3 bases: TGCGCCCAGCGGGGATGGACTACTAGCACAGATACGCAGTATTTT.

This clonotype was seen a handful of times. The chain uses TRBV7-9 and TRBJ1-1; maybe TRBD1 (6 bases). The CDR3 has 15 residues. Between the trimmed V and J ends, which lost 5 bases and 5 bases, there was a span of 18 bases. Germline values: CDR1 SEHNR, CDR2 FQNEAQ (reference sequence). The CDR3 nucleotides read TGTGCCAGCAGCATACCCTCTACAGGGAGGACTGAAGCTTTCTTT. This gives the protein CASSIPSTGRTEAFF.

As concerns this clonotype: A read error may be the cause here, since a much bigger clone is one base away. No conserved phenylalanine or tryptophan is present at the end of the CDR3, so a read error is the likely explanation. The chain recombines TRBV5-1 with TRBJ2-1; TRBD2 matches at 7 bases. Germline V gene lookup returns CDR1 SGHRS and CDR2 YFSETQ. Trimming removed 0 bases from V and 4 bases from J; junction bases left unmatched: 4. This CDR3 is built from 15 residues. In DNA, the CDR3 is TGCGCCAGCAGCTTGGGCGGGAGAGGTTACAATGAGCAGTTCTGC. Amino acids: CASSLGGRGYNEQFC.

In this sample, this clonotype turned up a few times. The chain carries TRBV4-1 and TRBJ1-4; 8 nucleotides agree with TRBD1. Germline trimming cut 0 bases from V and 12 bases from J; bases unmatched to any gene: 12. Per germline, CDR1 MGHRA and CDR2 YSYEKL. The length of the CDR3 is 16 residues. Here the CDR3 DNA reads TGCGCCAGCAGCCAAGACTCCCAGGGGGCCGGGTGGGAACTGTTTTTT. This codes for CASSQDSQGAGWELFF.

As for this clonotype: The junction departs from the called germline gene at one end, perhaps through a read error. This chain uses TRBV5-1 with TRBJ2-7; TRBD2 is a possible D gene (5 bases). The CDR3 is made up of 17 amino acids. Per the germline V gene, CDR1 is SGHRS and CDR2 is YFSETQ. The CDR3 DNA reads TGCGCCAGCGGCTTCAAGGACTCCTCCCTAGTGTCCTACGAGCAGTACTTC. Protein sequence: CASGFKDSSLVSYEQYF.

The V call is TRBV9, the J call TRBJ1-6; TRBD1 is a possible D gene (6 bases). CDR1 is SGDLS, CDR2 YYNGEE, per germline. V lost 2 bases and J lost 13, with 16 bases in between. The CDR3 is 14 amino acids. The CDR3 loop is CASSVDQGGRPLHF. Here the CDR3 DNA reads TGTGCCAGCAGCGTGGATCAAGGGGGGCGGCCCCTCCACTTT.

The chain has TRBV4-3 and TRBJ1-2, with 10 bases identical to TRBD1. This CDR3 spans 15 amino acids. Germline V lookup: CDR1 LGHNA, CDR2 YSLEER. The V segment lost 4 bases and the J segment 2 bases; nucleotides outside the gene matches: 4. CDR3: CASSLRTGGNYGYTF. For the CDR3, the DNA is TGCGCCAGCAGCCTCAGGACAGGGGGGAACTATGGCTACACCTTC.

This clonotype was recorded at least ten times. The chain is built from TRBV29-1 and TRBJ1-1; 9 bases map to TRBD1. Germline assignment: CDR1 SQVTM and CDR2 ANQGSEA. J was trimmed by 2 bases and V by 7 bases; bases with no gene match: 8. The CDR3 is 14 amino acids. The CDR3 sequence: CSAPGTGTNTEAFF. The CDR3 DNA sequence: TGCAGCGCGCCCGGGACAGGGACTAACACTGAAGCTTTCTTT.

V gene TRBV7-6 combines with J gene TRBJ2-7; 7 bases map to TRBD2. Germline V CDR1 and CDR2: SGHVS, FNYEAQ. CDR3 length: 15 amino acids. The junction had 9 bases not matched to a gene; V was cut back by 5 bases and J by 2 bases. DNA for the CDR3: TGTGCCAGCAGCCGCCGGGCGGGAGACACCTACGAGCAGTACTTC. This codes for CASSRRAGDTYEQYF.

The chain employs TRBV5-1 and TRBJ2-7, with D possibly being TRBD1 (5 bases). Per germline, CDR1 SGHRS and CDR2 YFSETQ. This CDR3 is 13 amino acids long. V lost 0 bases, J lost 5 bases, and 9 bases lay in between. The CDR3 DNA is TGCGCCAGCAGCTTGGCCCAGGGTGACGAGCAGTACTTC. Its protein is CASSLAQGDEQYF.

On this clonotype itself: The junction differs from germline at one of its ends, possibly a read error. The chain is built from TRBV20-1 and TRBJ1-6, with no clear D. The CDR3 runs to 16 residues. Germline CDR1 and CDR2: DFQATT and SNEGSKA (reference sequence). CDR3 residues: CSPRPEGSPYNSPPHF. The CDR3 DNA reads TGCAGTCCCCGCCCCGAGGGAAGTCCCTATAATTCACCCCCCCACTTT.